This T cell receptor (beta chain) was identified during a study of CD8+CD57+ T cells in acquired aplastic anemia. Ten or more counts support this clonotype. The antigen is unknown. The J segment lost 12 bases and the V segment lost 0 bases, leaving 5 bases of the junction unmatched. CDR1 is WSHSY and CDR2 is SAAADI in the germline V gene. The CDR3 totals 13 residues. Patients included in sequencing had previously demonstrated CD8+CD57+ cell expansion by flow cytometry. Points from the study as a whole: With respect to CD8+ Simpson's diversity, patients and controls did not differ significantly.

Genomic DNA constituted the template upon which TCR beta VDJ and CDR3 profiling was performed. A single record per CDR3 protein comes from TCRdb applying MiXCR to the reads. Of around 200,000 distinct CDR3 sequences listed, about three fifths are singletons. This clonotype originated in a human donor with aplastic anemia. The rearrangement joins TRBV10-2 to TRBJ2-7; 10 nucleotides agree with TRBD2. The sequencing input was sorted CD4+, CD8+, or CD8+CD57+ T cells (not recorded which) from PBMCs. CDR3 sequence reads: CASSESWASGGYF. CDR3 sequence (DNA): TGCGCCAGCAGTGAGTCGTGGGCTAGCGGGGGGTACTTC.